A selection of T cell receptor beta chains follows, all from one sample in a study of T cells in Graves' hyperthyroidism and ophthalmopathy. Each CDR3 protein gets one entry after TCRdb re-called the multiplex PCR reads with MiXCR. The sample shows around 340,000 distinct CDR3 sequences, about 15% of them seen only once. Input material: blood. The source of these receptors is a man aged 25 to 40 with Graves' hyperthyroidism. CDR3s include the opening cysteine and the closing phenylalanine or tryptophan. A D gene is named only where the DNA matches it firmly. Not every row has a clone size; where given, it reads once, few, many or a size class.

d_gene	abundance	v_gene	j_gene	CDR3nt	CDR3aa
NA	many	TRBV30	TRBJ2-1	TGTGCCTGGTCTGAAGGGGGGGGGAATGAGCAGTTCTTC	CAWSEGGGNEQFF
TRBD2	many	TRBV30	TRBJ2-7	TGTGCCTGGAGTGAGGGCGGGAGGGTCTCCTACGAGCAGTACTTC	CAWSEGGRVSYEQYF
NA	many	TRBV7-2	TRBJ1-1	TGTGCCAGCAGCTTATGGGAGGACACTGAAGCTTTCTTT	CASSLWEDTEAFF
TRBD2	many	TRBV6-1	TRBJ2-1	TGTGCCAGTGGACTAGCGGGAGAAAATGAGCAGTTCTTC	CASGLAGENEQFF
NA	many	TRBV30	TRBJ2-1	TGTGCCTGGAGTGTAGGAAGCTCCAATGAGCAGTTCTTC	CAWSVGSSNEQFF
TRBD1	NA	TRBV4-1	TRBJ1-2	TGCGCCAGCAGCACAGCCGGGACAGGGGAAGGCTACACCTTC	CASSTAGTGEGYTF
NA	many	TRBV7-8	TRBJ2-2	TGTGCCAGCACCGTGGGGGGCGGGGAGCTGTTTTTT	CASTVGGGELFF
TRBD2	NA	TRBV5-1	TRBJ2-1	TGCGCCAGCAGCTTGGTTCGTAGCGGGAGCTTTAATGAGCAGTTCTTC	CASSLVRSGSFNEQFF
TRBD1	many	TRBV5-1	TRBJ1-2	TGCGCCAGCAGCTTGCGACAGGGGGCTGGCTATGGCTACACCTTC	CASSLRQGAGYGYTF
TRBD2	many	TRBV7-2	TRBJ2-3	TGTGCCAGCAGCTTTCCGGGAGGCGATTCAGATACGCAGTATTTT	CASSFPGGDSDTQYF
NA	NA	TRBV10-3	TRBJ1-6	TGTGCCATCAGTGACCTAGGGGAGAATTCACCCCTCCACTTT	CAISDLGENSPLHF
NA	many	TRBV6-1	TRBJ2-3	TGTGCCAGCAGTGAACGGGGCTACCCTTGGACAGTAGGAGGAGATACGCAGTATTTT	CASSERGYPWTVGGDTQYF
NA	NA	TRBV27	TRBJ2-6	TGTGCCTCCGTTTCTACCAACTCTGGGGCCAACGTCCTGACTTTC	CASVSTNSGANVLTF
NA	many	TRBV2	TRBJ2-3	TGTGCCAGCTTATATACTACTAGCACAGATACGCAGTATTTT	CASLYTTSTDTQYF
TRBD1	NA	TRBV5-1	TRBJ2-3	TGCGCCAGCAGCCTCGGGGACAGAATCACAGATACGCAGTATTTT	CASSLGDRITDTQYF
TRBD1	many	TRBV20-1	TRBJ2-3	TGCAGTGCTCACAGACAGGGGGCAGGCACAGATACGCAGTATTTT	CSAHRQGAGTDTQYF
NA	NA	TRBV10-1	TRBJ2-1	TGCGCCAGCAGTGAACGAAGGTCGGATGAGCAGTTCTTC	CASSERRSDEQFF
NA	NA	TRBV6-2/TRBV6-3	TRBJ2-1	TGTGCCAGCACCGCCAACGTGGGCTACAATGAGCAGTTCTTC	CASTANVGYNEQFF
NA	few	TRBV6-5	TRBJ2-6	TGTGCCAGCAGTTACGTGGTGCAAGGGGCCAACGTCCTGACTTTC	CASSYVVQGANVLTF
NA	many	TRBV5-1	TRBJ1-6	TGCGCCAGCAGCGTTTCCAGGCAAGGGGGTTCACCCCTCCACTTT	CASSVSRQGGSPLHF
TRBD1	many	TRBV3-1	TRBJ2-5	TGTGCCAGCAGCCAAACGCATGTGACAGGGGTCCAAGAGACCCAGTACTTC	CASSQTHVTGVQETQYF
NA	few	TRBV7-9	TRBJ1-6	TGTGCCAGCAGCTTTGGGGGGGATTCACCCCTCCACTTT	CASSFGGDSPLHF
NA	NA	TRBV5-1	TRBJ2-1	TGCGCCAGCGGCACCGGAGGGGGCTTTGCGAATGAGCAGTTCTTC	CASGTGGGFANEQFF
NA	many	TRBV3-1	TRBJ2-3	TGTGCCAGCAGCCAACGGGGCGGCACAGATACGCAGTATTTT	CASSQRGGTDTQYF
NA	many	TRBV12-3/TRBV12-4	TRBJ2-1	TGTGCCAGCAGGAGGACTGAAGACATAAATGAGCAGTTCTTC	CASRRTEDINEQFF
NA	once	TRBV10-3	TRBJ1-5	TGTGCCATCAGTTCGACACGCGGTCAGCCCCAGCATTTT	CAISSTRGQPQHF
NA	few	TRBV7-9	TRBJ2-1	TGTGCCAGCAGCTGTAGTATGAGGGGATACAATGAGCAGTTCTTC	CASSCSMRGYNEQFF
NA	many	TRBV2	TRBJ2-1	TGTGCCAGCAGGGGCCCCCCGGGGATGGAGGAGCAGTTCTTC	CASRGPPGMEEQFF
NA	NA	TRBV19	TRBJ2-1	TGTGCCAGTAGTGCGATATCCCAAAGCAATGAGCAGTTCTTC	CASSAISQSNEQFF
NA	NA	TRBV5-6	TRBJ2-2	TGTGCCAGCAGCTTGAGTTCGATATTGGGGCTTAACACCGGGGAGCTGTTTTTT	CASSLSSILGLNTGELFF
TRBD1	many	TRBV27	TRBJ2-7	TGTGCCAGAGTAAAGGGGGACAGCCCCTACGAGCAGTACTTC	CARVKGDSPYEQYF
TRBD2	many	TRBV11-2	TRBJ2-7	TGTGCCAGCAGCCGTAGCGGGAGGGCCGACGAGCAGTACTTC	CASSRSGRADEQYF
NA	many	TRBV2	TRBJ1-5	TGTGCCAGCACGGGCCAAAGCAATCAGCCCCAGCATTTT	CASTGQSNQPQHF
NA	many	TRBV7-3	TRBJ2-1	TGTGCCAGCAGCTTAACTGCCGGGCCCTATGGCAATGAGCAGTTCTTC	CASSLTAGPYGNEQFF
TRBD1	few	TRBV19	TRBJ1-2	TGTGCCAGTGCGCCAGGGGGAGAACTTCTTAACTATGGCTACACCTTC	CASAPGGELLNYGYTF
NA	many	TRBV30	TRBJ2-1	TGTGCCTGGAGCCCAAACGGAGTCGCGGCGTACAATGAGCAGTTCTTC	CAWSPNGVAAYNEQFF
NA	NA	TRBV29-1	TRBJ1-1	TGCAGCGCCCCAGGCCAGAACACTGAAGCTTTCTTT	CSAPGQNTEAFF
NA	few	TRBV7-8	TRBJ2-7	TGTGCCAGCAGCCCTACTCCCGGTGGGGGATCCTACGAGCAGTACTTC	CASSPTPGGGSYEQYF
TRBD2	many	TRBV11-2	TRBJ2-5	TGTGCCAGCAGCCAACTAGCGACCCAAGAGACCCAGTACTTC	CASSQLATQETQYF
TRBD1	NA	TRBV5-1	TRBJ1-6	TGCGCCAGCAGCTTGGGCTCACAGACAGGGCCAAATTCACCCCTCCACTTT	CASSLGSQTGPNSPLHF
NA	NA	TRBV19	TRBJ2-1	TGTGCCAGTAGTGACAGCCACAATGAGCAGTTCTTC	CASSDSHNEQFF
NA	many	TRBV7-2	TRBJ2-3	TGTGCCAGCAGTTTTGGACCTAGCGCAGATACGCAGTATTTT	CASSFGPSADTQYF
TRBD2	NA	TRBV19	TRBJ2-5	TGTGCCAGTAGAGGACTAGCGGCGGAGACCCAGTACTTC	CASRGLAAETQYF
TRBD1	many	TRBV2	TRBJ1-2	TGTGCCAGCAGTGGCGGCAGGGGGCAAGGGTATGGCTACACCTTC	CASSGGRGQGYGYTF
NA	once	TRBV28	TRBJ2-3	TGTGCCAGCAGCCAACCGGGGACGCAGTATTTT	CASSQPGTQYF
NA	few	TRBV11-2	TRBJ1-2	TGTGCCAGCGGCTTAAAAGTGGACTATGGCTACACCTTC	CASGLKVDYGYTF
TRBD2	many	TRBV20-1	TRBJ2-7	TGCAGTGCTAGGGAACTAGCGGGAGTAGGTAGCGAGCAGTACTTC	CSARELAGVGSEQYF
NA	NA	TRBV18	TRBJ2-1	TGTGCCAGCTCACCAAGTTCCCAGGGTCGGTACAATGAGCAGTTCTTC	CASSPSSQGRYNEQFF